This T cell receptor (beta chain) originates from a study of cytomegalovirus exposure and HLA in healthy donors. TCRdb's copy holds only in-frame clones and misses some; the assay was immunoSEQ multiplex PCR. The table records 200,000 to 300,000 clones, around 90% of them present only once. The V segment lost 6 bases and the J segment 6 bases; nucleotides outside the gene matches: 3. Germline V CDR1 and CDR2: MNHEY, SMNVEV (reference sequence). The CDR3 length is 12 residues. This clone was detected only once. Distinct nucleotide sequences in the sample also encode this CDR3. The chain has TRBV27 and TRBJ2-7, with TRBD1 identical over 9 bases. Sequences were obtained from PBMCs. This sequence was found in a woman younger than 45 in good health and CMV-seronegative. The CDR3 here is CASSLTGGEQYF. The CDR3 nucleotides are TGTGCCAGCAGCCTGACAGGGGGCGAGCAGTACTTC.